This T cell receptor (beta chain) was profiled in a study of blood T cells in healthy people across ages. Looking at the study overall: About one barcoded TCR beta cDNA was captured per two T cells. Study-level results: Investigators treated diversity estimates from one million T cells as underestimates.

Next came a second PCR, run for about 6 to 11 cycles, which used a sample-barcoded 5' primer along with a J-beta primer mix. Each sample provided no less than 2.5 million CDR3-containing paired-end reads. In TCRdb, the 5' RACE reads were re-called with MiXCR into one record per CDR3 protein. Seen here are some 1.1 million distinct CDR3 sequences, more than 30% observed once, and the top ten hold 13%. This clonotype was counted only a few times. Its specificity is unknown. This CDR3 has 13 amino acids. Germline lookup yields CDR1 ENHRY and CDR2 SYGVKD. The V and J ends lost 5 bases and 4 bases respectively, with 11 bases between them.

The chain joins TRBV10-3 to TRBJ2-5; weak D call: TRBD1 (6 bases). The sample comprised blood. The sequence was collected from a young man in good health. CDR3 bases: TGTGCCATCAGTCTACAGGGATCAGAGACCCAGTACTTC. This codes for CAISLQGSETQYF.